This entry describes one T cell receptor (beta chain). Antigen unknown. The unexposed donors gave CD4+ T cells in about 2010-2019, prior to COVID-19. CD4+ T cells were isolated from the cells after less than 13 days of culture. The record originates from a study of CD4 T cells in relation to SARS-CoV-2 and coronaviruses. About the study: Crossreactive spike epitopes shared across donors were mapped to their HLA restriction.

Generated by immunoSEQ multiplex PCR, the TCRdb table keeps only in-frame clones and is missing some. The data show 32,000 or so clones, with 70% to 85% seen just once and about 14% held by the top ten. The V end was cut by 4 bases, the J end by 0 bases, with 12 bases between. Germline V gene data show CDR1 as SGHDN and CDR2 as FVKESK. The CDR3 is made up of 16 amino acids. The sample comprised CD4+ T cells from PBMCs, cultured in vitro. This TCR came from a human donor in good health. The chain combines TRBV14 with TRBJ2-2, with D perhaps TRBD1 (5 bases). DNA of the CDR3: TGTGCCAGCAGCCCCCTGGACATCCCGAACACCGGGGAGCTGTTTTTT. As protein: CASSPLDIPNTGELFF.